Listed here are 12 T cell receptor beta chains from one sample, sequenced in a study of shared clonotypes between healthy human individuals. The data were produced by immunoSEQ multiplex PCR, yet TCRdb's version contains in-frame clones alone and is incomplete. This table has around 2.3 million clones, around 95% appearing once. Sequencing used naive CD4+ T cells sorted from blood. The subset denotes: CD45RA+ positively selected. These TCRs come from a man between 18 and 29 years old in good health.

The chain is built from TRBV5-1 and TRBJ2-6; D gene uncertain. V was cut by 2 bases and J by 0 bases, with 9 bases left in between. Germline V CDR1 and CDR2: SGHRS, YFSETQ. CDR3 length equals 16 residues. CDR3: CASSFGAVSGANVLTF. The CDR3 region has the DNA TGCGCCAGCAGCTTTGGTGCGGTCTCTGGGGCCAACGTCCTGACTTTC.

Of note for this clone: The same CDR3 also results from other DNA sequences found in this sample. The rearrangement joins TRBV6-5 to TRBJ1-6; D remains unclear. CDR3 length: 12 amino acids. Germline CDR1 is MNHEY and CDR2 is SVGAGI. Trimming left V 5 bases short and J 7 bases short, with 6 bases between. The CDR3 region has the DNA TGTGCCAGCAGTCCGGGGAATTCACCCCTCCACTTT. As protein: CASSPGNSPLHF.

V usage is TRBV18 and J usage is TRBJ2-7, with 8 bases matching TRBD1. With V trimmed by 2 bases and J by 5 bases, 8 bases remained unmatched. The length of the CDR3 is 15 residues. Germline CDR1 KGHSH, CDR2 LQKENI. As DNA, the CDR3 is TGTGCCAGCTCACCAGGGGCAGGGGGCTTAAACGAGCAGTACTTC. Translating gives CASSPGAGGLNEQYF.

V and J are TRBV9 and TRBJ1-2; D perhaps matches TRBD1 (6 bases). The V end was cut by 3 bases, the J end by 4 bases, with 16 bases between. Germline V lookup: CDR1 SGDLS, CDR2 YYNGEE. The CDR3 loop spans 15 amino acids. CDR3 in amino acids: CASSAMGGLLYGYTF. The DNA for the CDR3 is TGTGCCAGCAGCGCCATGGGGGGGCTACTCTATGGCTACACCTTC. The full variable domain, completed using reference TRBV9 and TRBJ1-2, is DSGVTQTPKHLITATGQRVTLRCSPRSGDLSVYWYQQSLDQGLQFLIQYYNGEERAKGNILERFSAQQFPDLHSELNLSSLELGDSALYFCASSAMGGLLYGYTFGSGTRLTVV.

This chain links TRBV6-1 with TRBJ2-7; TRBD2 is a possible D gene (5 bases). V shed 5 bases and J shed 5 bases, with 13 bases lying between them. The CDR3 is made up of 13 amino acids. Per germline, CDR1 MNHNS and CDR2 SASEGT. As DNA, the CDR3 is TGTGCCAGCAGTTTCGGAGGTAAAAACGAGCAGTACTTC. Amino acids: CASSFGGKNEQYF.

The chain carries TRBV7-2 and TRBJ1-2; D perhaps matches TRBD1 (5 bases). The V gene's germline CDR1 is SGHTA and CDR2 FQGNSA. The CDR3 contains 15 residues. V lost 0 bases and J 5 bases, leaving 13 bases between the germline ends. The CDR3 region is CASSLAQGQGYGYTF. The DNA for the CDR3 is TGTGCCAGCAGCTTAGCGCAGGGTCAGGGATATGGCTACACCTTC.

The chain employs TRBV6-5 and TRBJ1-1; D remains ambiguous. This CDR3 spans 15 amino acids. Trimming cost V 2 bases and J 4 bases, with 14 bases left between them. The germline V gene has CDR1 MNHEY and CDR2 SVGAGI. CDR3 nucleotide sequence: TGTGCCAGCAGTTACCGGCAGACTTTGGGCACTGAAGCTTTCTTT. This translates into CASSYRQTLGTEAFF.

The V call is TRBV5-1, the J call TRBJ1-1; D unclear. There are 14 residues in the CDR3. Germline V gene lookup returns CDR1 SGHRS and CDR2 YFSETQ. The V gene lost 2 bases and the J gene lost 4 bases, with 12 bases spanning the gap. CDR3 DNA sequence: TGCGCCAGCAGCTTATCCGGGTTAATCACTGAAGCTTTCTTT. Its protein is CASSLSGLITEAFF. The full variable domain, completed using reference TRBV5-1 and TRBJ1-1, is KAGVTQTPRYLIKTRGQQVTLSCSPISGHRSVSWYQQTPGQGLQFLFEYFSETQRNKGNFPGRFSGRQFSNSRSEMNVSTLELGDSALYLCASSLSGLITEAFFGQGTRLTVV.

This chain joins TRBV19 and TRBJ2-3; 9 bases fit TRBD2. The ends lost 4 bases at V and 5 bases at J; junction bases unmatched: 19. This CDR3 has 19 residues. Germline CDR1 reads LNHDA; CDR2 reads SQIVND (reference sequence). The CDR3 coding sequence is TGTGCCAGTAGTAGTTCACGGACTAGCGCGATCCTACGTCAAGATACGCAGTATTTT. Amino acids: CASSSSRTSAILRQDTQYF.

CDR3 bases: TGTGCCACCCAATCTGGGGCCAACGTCCTGACTTTC. Translation: CATQSGANVLTF. The gene calls are TRBV6-5 and TRBJ2-6, with D unresolved. Trimming took off 10 bases at V and 1 base at J, with 5 bases between the two ends. Germline V gene sequence: CDR1 MNHEY, CDR2 SVGAGI. This CDR3 is 12 amino acids long.

The J gene is TRBJ1-2, the V gene TRBV6-5; D gene uncertain. Trimming stripped 6 bases from V and 4 bases from J, with 9 bases between. Germline V gives CDR1 MNHEY, CDR2 SVGAGI. CDR3 length: 12 residues. Written as DNA, the CDR3 is TGTGCCAGCAGGGGTACAGCCTATGGCTACACCTTC. Translated, it gives CASRGTAYGYTF.

With regard to this clone: Other DNA variants within this sample encode the same CDR3. V gene TRBV5-1 combines with J gene TRBJ1-4; D perhaps matches TRBD1 (6 bases). The ends were cut back, 0 bases at V and 2 bases at J, with 8 bases in the middle. Looked up from germline, CDR1 is SGHRS and CDR2 is YFSETQ. CDR3 size: 15 residues. CDR3 DNA: TGCGCCAGCAGCTTGGACAGGGCGACTAATGAAAAACTGTTTTTT. Translated, it gives CASSLDRATNEKLFF. The entire variable domain, with the rest obtained from reference TRBV5-1 and TRBJ1-4, is as follows: KAGVTQTPRYLIKTRGQQVTLSCSPISGHRSVSWYQQTPGQGLQFLFEYFSETQRNKGNFPGRFSGRQFSNSRSEMNVSTLELGDSALYLCASSLDRATNEKLFFGSGTQLSVL.